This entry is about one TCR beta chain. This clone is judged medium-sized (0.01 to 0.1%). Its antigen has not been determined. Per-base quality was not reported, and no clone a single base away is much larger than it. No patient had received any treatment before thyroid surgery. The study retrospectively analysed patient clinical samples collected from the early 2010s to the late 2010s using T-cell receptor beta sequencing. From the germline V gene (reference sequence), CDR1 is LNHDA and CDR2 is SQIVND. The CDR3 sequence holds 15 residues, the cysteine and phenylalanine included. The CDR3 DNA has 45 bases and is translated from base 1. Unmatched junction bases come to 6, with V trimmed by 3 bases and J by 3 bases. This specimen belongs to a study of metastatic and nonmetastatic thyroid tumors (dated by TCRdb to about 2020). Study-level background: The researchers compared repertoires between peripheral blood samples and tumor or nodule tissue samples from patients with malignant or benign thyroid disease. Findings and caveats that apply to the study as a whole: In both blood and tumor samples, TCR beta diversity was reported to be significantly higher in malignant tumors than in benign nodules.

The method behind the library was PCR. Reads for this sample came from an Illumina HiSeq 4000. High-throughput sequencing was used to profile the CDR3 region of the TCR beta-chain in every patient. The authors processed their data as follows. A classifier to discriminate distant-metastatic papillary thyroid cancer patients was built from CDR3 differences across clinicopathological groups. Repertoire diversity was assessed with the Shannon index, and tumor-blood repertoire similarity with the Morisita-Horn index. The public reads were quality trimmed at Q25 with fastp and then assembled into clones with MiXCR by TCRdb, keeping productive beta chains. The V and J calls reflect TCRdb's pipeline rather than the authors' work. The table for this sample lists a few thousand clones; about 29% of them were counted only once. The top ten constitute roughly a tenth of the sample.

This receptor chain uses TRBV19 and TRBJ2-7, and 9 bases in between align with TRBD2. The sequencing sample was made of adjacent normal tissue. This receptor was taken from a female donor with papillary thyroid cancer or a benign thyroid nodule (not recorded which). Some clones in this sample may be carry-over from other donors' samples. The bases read TGTGCCAGTAGTATGGTGGGACTAGCTGACTACGAGCAGTACTTC. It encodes CASSMVGLADYEQYF.